This T cell receptor beta chain is drawn from a study of blood T cell repertoires in COVID-19. Trimming stripped 5 bases from V and 1 base from J, with 11 bases between. Germline V gene data show CDR1 as MNHEY and CDR2 as SMNVEV (reference sequence). CDR3 size: 14 residues. Per the original data handling: Estimated nucleated cell counts came from reference gene primer amplification. The table came from immunoSEQ multiplex PCR; TCRdb's copy has only in-frame clones and leaves some out. V and J calls and clone size are given by that table; D and trimming were obtained from the DNA. Among about 100,000 clones listed, roughly 84% were seen once.

This clonotype was sampled from a man in his sixties with acute or convalescent COVID-19. The genes are TRBV27 and TRBJ1-1; no reliable D call. The sample was peripheral blood. The DNA of the CDR3 is TGTGCCAGCAGTAGACGGGAGGGGAACACTGAAGCTTTCTTT. Protein product: CASSRREGNTEAFF.